These 17 T cell receptor beta chains originate from one sample sequenced in a study of beta chain features in type 1 diabetes. Study outcomes and limitations: Moderately but significantly shorter TCRB CDR3s were found in Type 1 diabetes patients in all four CD4+ subsets.

Their specific antigens are unknown. Isolated RNA was reverse transcribed in full, so expressed TCRB transcripts were sequenced. Sequencing used immunoSEQ multiplex PCR; TCRdb keeps in-frame clones, though not all of them. The sample holds 350,000 to 400,000 clones, around 13% seen once. Material: naive CD4+ T cells from blood. The source of these receptors is a woman aged 18-29 years with type 1 diabetes.

The CDR3 loop reads CASSYSRSRGYGYTF. The CDR3 coding sequence is TGTGCCAGCAGTTACTCCAGATCACGGGGCTATGGCTACACCTTC. The chain joins TRBV28 to TRBJ1-2; D gene ambiguous. Germline assignment: CDR1 MDHEN and CDR2 SYDVKM. This CDR3 comprises 15 residues. V was clipped by 4 bases and J by 4 bases, with 16 bases between them.

This clone was counted between two and nine times. The V call is TRBV5-1, the J call TRBJ2-1, with a weak D call TRBD2 (6 bases). Germline lookup yields CDR1 SGHRS and CDR2 YFSETQ. Trimming pared 0 bases from V and 8 bases from J, leaving 18 bases between. The CDR3 has 16 residues. This CDR3 is CASSLAFGGPRDEQFF. The CDR3 DNA is TGCGCCAGCAGCTTGGCCTTTGGAGGGCCGCGAGATGAGCAGTTCTTC.

The chain employs TRBV30 and TRBJ2-7; TRBD2 matches 10 bases. Germline loops: CDR1 GTSNPN, CDR2 SVGIG (reference sequence). The CDR3 has 13 residues. V lost 7 bases, J lost 6 bases, and 9 bases stayed unmatched. The DNA for the CDR3 is TGTGCCTCGATAGCGGGAGGAGTTAGCGAGCAGTACTTC. Encoded protein: CASIAGGVSEQYF.

The chain uses TRBV7-9 and TRBJ2-7; a possible D gene is TRBD1 (5 bases). Germline V gives CDR1 SEHNR, CDR2 FQNEAQ (reference sequence). The length of the CDR3 is 14 residues. V was clipped by 6 bases and J by 0 bases, with 12 bases between them. This chain's CDR3 is CASRTGPDSYEQYF. CDR3 sequence (DNA): TGTGCCAGCAGAACAGGCCCCGACTCCTACGAGCAGTACTTC. Supplemented by reference TRBV7-9 and TRBJ2-7, the full variable domain reads DTGVSQNPRHKITKRGQNVTFRCDPISEHNRLYWYRQTLGQGPEFLTYFQNEAQLEKSRLLSDRFSAERPKGSFSTLEIQRTEQGDSAMYLCASRTGPDSYEQYFGPGTRLTVT.

This clone has more than one count but fewer than ten. This same CDR3 is encoded by further DNA sequences in the sample. V and J are TRBV7-2 and TRBJ2-7; TRBD1 matches at 8 bases. The CDR3 extends over 12 amino acids. Unmatched junction bases numbered 4, after V lost 5 bases and J lost 7 bases. CDR1 is SGHTA, CDR2 FQGNSA, per germline. CDR3 DNA: TGTGCCAGCAGCCTGACAGGGGTGGAGCAGTACTTC. This encodes CASSLTGVEQYF.

This clone was detected a few times. V gene TRBV5-6 combines with J gene TRBJ1-2; a possible D gene is TRBD1 (6 bases). The ends were cut back, 3 bases at V and 7 bases at J, with 19 bases in the middle. The CDR3 totals 15 residues. Germline CDR1 and CDR2: SGHDT and YYEEEE. The CDR3 loop reads CASSWTDGRRGGYTF. CDR3 nucleotide sequence: TGTGCCAGCAGCTGGACAGACGGACGAAGGGGTGGCTACACCTTC.

The chain uses TRBV9 and TRBJ2-5, with D maybe TRBD2 (6 bases). CDR1 and CDR2 (germline): SGDLS, YYNGEE. Trimming pared 6 bases from V and 2 bases from J, leaving 17 bases between. This CDR3 is built from 15 residues. CDR3 DNA: TGTGCCAGCACCACAACCGGGGGTTCACAAGAGACCCAGTACTTC. Its translation: CASTTTGGSQETQYF.

This clone occurred a few times. The V call is TRBV6-6, the J call TRBJ1-5; maybe TRBD1 (6 bases). The germline V and J ends were trimmed by 6 bases and 3 bases, with 9 bases remaining between them. From germline, CDR1 is MNHNY and CDR2 SVGAGI (reference sequence). The CDR3 is 13 residues long. DNA of the CDR3: TGTGCCAGCAGCGGACAGTACAATCAGCCCCAGCATTTT. It is translated as CASSGQYNQPQHF.

This rearrangement joins TRBV21-1 to TRBJ2-3; TRBD1, the table's D call, lacks a check against the DNA. TRBV21-1 is a known pseudogene. The CDR3 has 15 residues. CDR3 sequence: CASSKVWHFTDTQYF. The CDR3 bases are TGTGCCAGCAGCAAAGTTTGGCATTTCACAGATACGCAGTATTTT.

The chain carries TRBV7-9 and TRBJ1-1; 7 bases fit TRBD1. The CDR3 has 14 residues. The V gene end was trimmed by 5 bases and the J gene end by 7 bases; junction bases not matched to a gene: 10. CDR1 is SEHNR, CDR2 FQNEAQ, per germline (reference sequence). This CDR3 is CASSLNQRDSEAFF. The CDR3 DNA sequence: TGTGCCAGCAGCCTGAACCAGAGGGACAGTGAAGCTTTCTTT.

The chain couples TRBV11-3 to TRBJ1-1, with D possibly being TRBD1 (5 bases). The CDR3 runs 14 residues. Between the trimmed V and J ends, which lost 5 bases and 2 bases, there was a span of 12 bases. The V gene's germline CDR1 is SGHNT and CDR2 YENEEA. The DNA for the CDR3 is TGTGCCAGCAGCCTGGGACTGATTAACACTGAAGCTTTCTTT. Residues: CASSLGLINTEAFF.

The chain combines TRBV7-8 with TRBJ2-7; a possible D gene is TRBD2 (5 bases). Per the germline V gene, CDR1 is SGHVS and CDR2 is FQNEAQ. Trimming left V 4 bases short and J 2 bases short, with 12 bases between. CDR3 size: 14 residues. The CDR3 here is CASSSLRDPYEQYF. CDR3 DNA sequence: TGTGCCAGCAGCTCGCTCCGGGATCCCTACGAGCAGTACTTC.

A remark on this clone: Other DNA sequences from this sample encode an identical CDR3 as well. V gene TRBV10-3 combines with J gene TRBJ2-5, with a weak D call TRBD1 (6 bases). V was pared by 0 bases and J by 4 bases, with 6 bases between. The CDR3 has 13 amino acids. The germline V gene has CDR1 ENHRY and CDR2 SYGVKD. CDR3 DNA sequence: TGTGCCATCAGTGAGTCAGGGGGAGAGACCCAGTACTTC. Translating it yields CAISESGGETQYF.

The gene calls are TRBV7-9 and TRBJ2-6, with a weak D call TRBD1 (6 bases). Trimming stripped 5 bases from V and 5 bases from J, with 13 bases between. Germline V CDR1 and CDR2: SEHNR, FQNEAQ (reference sequence). This CDR3 has 15 amino acids. The CDR3 protein is CASSPGQSRANVLTF. DNA of the CDR3: TGTGCCAGCAGCCCCGGACAGTCTAGGGCCAACGTCCTGACTTTC.

The chain employs TRBV7-2 and TRBJ1-1; 7 bases fit TRBD1. The J segment lost 2 bases and the V segment lost 5 bases, leaving 5 bases of the junction unmatched. This CDR3 region has 14 residues. CDR1 and CDR2 (germline): SGHTA, FQGNSA. CDR3 in amino acids: CASSANRGNTEAFF. The CDR3 DNA reads as TGTGCCAGCAGCGCGAACAGGGGAAACACTGAAGCTTTCTTT.

The chain recombines TRBV6-5 with TRBJ2-1, with D possibly TRBD1 on 6 matching bases. Trimming removed 10 bases at V and 2 bases at J, with 12 bases between. Germline lookup yields CDR1 MNHEY and CDR2 SVGAGI. The CDR3 contains 13 residues. This CDR3 is CATTQGPYNEQFF. As DNA, the CDR3 is TGTGCCACCACCCAGGGGCCCTACAATGAGCAGTTCTTC.

CDR3 loop: CASSLSGFSYEQYF. The CDR3 DNA follows: TGTGCCAGCAGTTTATCGGGGTTCTCCTACGAGCAGTACTTC. The V and J genes are TRBV28 and TRBJ2-7; maybe TRBD2 (5 bases). This CDR3 contains 14 residues. CDR1 is MDHEN and CDR2 is SYDVKM in the germline V gene. V gave up 1 base and J gave up 0 bases, with 7 bases separating them.